The 8 T cell receptor beta chains listed next were all sequenced from one sample in a study of blood T cell repertoires in COVID-19. Some clones are missing from TCRdb's copy, which holds only in-frame ones; the method was immunoSEQ multiplex PCR. The table has about 190,000 clones, less than 85% seen once. The sample was peripheral blood. The source of these receptors is a woman in her 50s with acute or convalescent COVID-19.

The V gene is TRBV19, the J gene TRBJ1-6; 7 bases match TRBD1. Germline V gene lookup returns CDR1 LNHDA and CDR2 SQIVND (reference sequence). The CDR3 covers 14 residues. V lost 4 bases and J lost 8; bases outside the gene matches: 5. As DNA, the CDR3 is TGTGCCAGTAGTACGACAGGGACACATTCACCCCTCCACTTT. It yields the protein CASSTTGTHSPLHF.

The chain is built from TRBV6-5 and TRBJ1-5, with D possibly being TRBD1 (6 bases). The CDR3 consists of 15 residues. Looked up from germline, CDR1 is MNHEY and CDR2 is SVGAGI. The germline V and J ends were trimmed by 7 bases and 4 bases, with 17 bases remaining between them. CDR3 coding DNA: TGTGCCAGCACCAGGGGATTCTTGGAAAATCAGCCCCAGCATTTT. Its translation is CASTRGFLENQPQHF.

This clone turned up a few times. This sequence joins TRBV4-2 and TRBJ2-7, with 8 nucleotides matching TRBD1. The CDR3 length is 16 residues. V was pared by 2 bases and J by 2 bases, with 8 bases of the junction left unmatched. Germline V gives CDR1 LGHNA, CDR2 YNFKEQ. CDR3: CASSQLSGTGTYEQYF. CDR3 DNA sequence: TGTGCCAGCAGCCAACTTAGTGGGACAGGTACCTACGAGCAGTACTTC.

This sequence joins TRBV4-3 and TRBJ1-2, with 7 bases that match TRBD1. This CDR3 has 14 residues. Germline CDR1 and CDR2: LGHNA and YSLEER. Trimming removed 4 bases from V and 8 bases from J; junction bases left unmatched: 10. CDR3 DNA: TGCGCCAGCAGCCCCCGAACAGGGGTGGGGGGCTACACCTTC. Residues: CASSPRTGVGGYTF.

The chain carries TRBV5-5 and TRBJ1-5; 9 bases align to TRBD1. The germline gives CDR1 SGHKS, CDR2 YYEKEE (reference sequence). The CDR3 runs to 15 residues. Losses at the gene ends were 0 bases for V and 6 bases for J; bases not matched to a gene: 4. The CDR3, as DNA: TGTGCCAGCAGCTTGGCACAGGGGGCGGGTCAGCCCCAGCATTTT. It specifies CASSLAQGAGQPQHF.

The rearrangement uses TRBV6-5 and TRBJ2-5; 7 bases match TRBD1. Germline CDR1 and CDR2: MNHEY and SVGAGI. V was pared by 7 bases and J by 4 bases, with 9 bases of the junction left unmatched. The CDR3 covers 14 residues. The CDR3 coding sequence is TGTGCCAGCATCCCGACAGGGAATAGAGAGACCCAGTACTTC. Translating gives CASIPTGNRETQYF.

This chain uses TRBV5-4 with TRBJ1-2, with TRBD1 identical over 7 bases. The junction had 8 bases not matched to a gene; V was cut back by 1 base and J by 2 bases. This CDR3 has 16 residues. CDR1 is SGHNT, CDR2 YYREEE, per germline (reference sequence). This CDR3 reads CASSLRVIRGNYGYTF. In nucleotides, the CDR3 is TGTGCCAGCAGCTTGAGGGTTATCAGGGGGAACTATGGCTACACCTTC.

The chain recombines TRBV30 with TRBJ1-3, with 9 bases identical to TRBD1. Germline CDR1 GTSNPN, CDR2 SVGIG (reference sequence). CDR3 length: 16 amino acids. Trimming cost V 3 bases and J 0 bases; bases outside gene matches: 6. CDR3 coding DNA: TGTGCCTGGAGCCCCCCGACAGGGGGCTCTGGAAACACCATATATTTT. Protein: CAWSPPTGGSGNTIYF.